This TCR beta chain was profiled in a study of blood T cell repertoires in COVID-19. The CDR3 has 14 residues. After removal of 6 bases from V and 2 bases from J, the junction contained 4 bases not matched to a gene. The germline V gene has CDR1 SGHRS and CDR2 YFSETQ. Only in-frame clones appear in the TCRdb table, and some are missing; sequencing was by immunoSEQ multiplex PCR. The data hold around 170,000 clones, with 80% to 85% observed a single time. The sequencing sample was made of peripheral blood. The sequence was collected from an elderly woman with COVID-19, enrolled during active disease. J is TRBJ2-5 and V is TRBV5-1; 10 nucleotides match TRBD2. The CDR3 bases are TGCGCCAGCAAACTAGCGGGAACGCAAGAGACCCAGTACTTC. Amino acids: CASKLAGTQETQYF.